This TCR beta chain was profiled in a study of control samples from healthy donors and cancer patients. CDR3 length: 16 residues. Trimming took off 3 bases at V and 0 bases at J, with 13 bases between the two ends. Germline assignment: CDR1 SGDLS and CDR2 YYNGEE. Sequencing used immunoSEQ multiplex PCR; TCRdb keeps in-frame clones, though not all of them. The sample contains 99,000 or so clones, roughly 80% of which appear only once. The specimen sequenced was blood. The sequence came from a woman aged 45-60 years in good health. The V gene is TRBV9, the J gene TRBJ2-1, with a possible D match to TRBD1 (6 bases). CDR3 in DNA: TGTGCCAGCAGCGGGGACATTACGTCCTCCTACAATGAGCAGTTCTTC. Protein sequence: CASSGDITSSYNEQFF.